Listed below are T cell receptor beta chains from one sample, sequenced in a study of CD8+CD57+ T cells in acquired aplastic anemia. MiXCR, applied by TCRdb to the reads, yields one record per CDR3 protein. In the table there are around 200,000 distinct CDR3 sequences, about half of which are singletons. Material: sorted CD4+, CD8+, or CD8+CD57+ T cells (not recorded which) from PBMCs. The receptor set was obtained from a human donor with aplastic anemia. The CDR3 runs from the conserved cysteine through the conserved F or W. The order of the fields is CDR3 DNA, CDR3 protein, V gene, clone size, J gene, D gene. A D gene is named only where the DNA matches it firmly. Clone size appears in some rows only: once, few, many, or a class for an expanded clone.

CDR3nt: TGTGCCAGCAGCCCGGGACTAGCGGGGGGCAACACAGATACGCAGTATTTT
CDR3aa: CASSPGLAGGNTDTQYF
v_gene: TRBV7-8
abundance: .
j_gene: TRBJ2-3
d_gene: TRBD2

CDR3nt: TGTGCCAGTAGCCAGGGGGGCACGATGGTTACGCAGTATTTT
CDR3aa: CASSQGGTMVTQYF
v_gene: TRBV19
abundance: .
j_gene: TRBJ2-3
d_gene: .

CDR3nt: TGTGCCATCAGTGAGAGGCCACATCGGGGGGTAGACCACTCCTACGAGCAGTACTTC
CDR3aa: CAISERPHRGVDHSYEQYF
v_gene: TRBV10-3
abundance: many
j_gene: TRBJ2-7
d_gene: TRBD2

CDR3nt: TGTGCCAGCAGCGTAGGAGAGGGATCCTACGAGCAGTACTTC
CDR3aa: CASSVGEGSYEQYF
v_gene: TRBV9
abundance: .
j_gene: TRBJ2-7
d_gene: .

CDR3nt: TGTGCCACCAGTGATGCACTGACAGCATACAATGAGCAGTTCTTC
CDR3aa: CATSDALTAYNEQFF
v_gene: TRBV24-1
abundance: .
j_gene: TRBJ2-1
d_gene: .

CDR3nt: TGCGCCAGCAGCAGGGAGGGACACCAAGAGACCCAGTACTTC
CDR3aa: CASSREGHQETQYF
v_gene: TRBV5-1
abundance: few
j_gene: TRBJ2-5
d_gene: TRBD2

CDR3nt: TGTGCCAGCAGTGAGGGAGCGGGCGCTGGCTACACCTTC
CDR3aa: CASSEGAGAGYTF
v_gene: TRBV6-4
abundance: many
j_gene: TRBJ1-2
d_gene: .

CDR3nt: TGTGTCAGCACTACAGGGGGAGGTAGGGGCTACACCTTC
CDR3aa: CVSTTGGGRGYTF
v_gene: TRBV6-6
abundance: .
j_gene: TRBJ1-2
d_gene: TRBD1

CDR3nt: TGTGCCAGCAGCTTGGCAGGGGGGCGCAAAGCTTTCTTT
CDR3aa: CASSLAGGRKAFF
v_gene: TRBV5-6
abundance: .
j_gene: TRBJ1-1
d_gene: TRBD1

CDR3nt: TGTGCCACCAGTGTCGTAGGCAATGAGCAGTTCTTC
CDR3aa: CATSVVGNEQFF
v_gene: TRBV24-1
abundance: .
j_gene: TRBJ2-1
d_gene: .

CDR3nt: TGTGCCAGCAGCCCGTCAGGGCGTATCTATTACAATGAGCAGTTCTTC
CDR3aa: CASSPSGRIYYNEQFF
v_gene: TRBV9
abundance: many
j_gene: TRBJ2-1
d_gene: .

CDR3nt: TGTGCCAGCAGCGAGGGACAGGTGTATAATTCACCCCTCCACTTT
CDR3aa: CASSEGQVYNSPLHF
v_gene: TRBV4-2
abundance: many
j_gene: TRBJ1-6
d_gene: TRBD1

CDR3nt: TGCAGTGCTCGACAGCCAGGGGGTGGCTACACCTTC
CDR3aa: CSARQPGGGYTF
v_gene: TRBV20-1
abundance: .
j_gene: TRBJ1-2
d_gene: TRBD1

CDR3nt: TGTGCCAGTAGCTATGGACAGGGTTACGAGCAGTACTTC
CDR3aa: CASSYGQGYEQYF
v_gene: TRBV19
abundance: .
j_gene: TRBJ2-7
d_gene: TRBD1